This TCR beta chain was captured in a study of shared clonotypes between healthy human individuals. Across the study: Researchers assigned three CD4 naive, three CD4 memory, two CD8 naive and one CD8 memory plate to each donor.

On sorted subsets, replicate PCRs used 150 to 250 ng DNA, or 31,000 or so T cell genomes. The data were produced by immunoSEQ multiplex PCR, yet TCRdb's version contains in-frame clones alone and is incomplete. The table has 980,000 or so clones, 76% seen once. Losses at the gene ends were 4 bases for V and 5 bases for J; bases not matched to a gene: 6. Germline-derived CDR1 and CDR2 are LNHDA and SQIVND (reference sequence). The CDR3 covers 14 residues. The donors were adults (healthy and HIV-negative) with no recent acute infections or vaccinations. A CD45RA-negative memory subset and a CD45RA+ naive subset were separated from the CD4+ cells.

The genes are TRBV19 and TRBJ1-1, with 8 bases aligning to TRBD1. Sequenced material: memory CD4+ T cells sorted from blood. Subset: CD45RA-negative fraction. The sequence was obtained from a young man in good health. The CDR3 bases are TGTGCCAGTAGTACTACAGGGGGTGATACTGAAGCTTTCTTT. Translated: CASSTTGGDTEAFF.